Shown below are 4 T cell receptor beta chains from a single sample sequenced in a study of naive and memory T cell subsets. An equimolar mix of two oligonucleotides served as the beta constant-region primer for TRBC1 and TRBC2. The ligated cDNA underwent four PCR rounds using SP2 and nested alpha and beta constant-region primers. TCRdb redid the calling of the UMI-ligation and nested PCR reads with MiXCR, one entry per CDR3 protein. The data contain around 18,000 distinct CDR3 sequences, approximately 9% of them seen just once; the ten biggest clones take up about 21%. The sequencing sample was made of central memory CD8+ T cells from blood. The source of these receptors is a human donor in good health.

V usage is TRBV20-1 and J usage is TRBJ2-7, with TRBD1 as a possible D gene (6 bases). CDR1 and CDR2 from the germline V gene are DFQATT and SNEGSKA (reference sequence). Trimming took off 2 bases at V and 3 bases at J, with 17 bases between the two ends. This CDR3 is built from 15 residues. The CDR3 DNA reads as TGCAGTGCTAGACGGTTCGGGACACTTGACTACGAGCAGTACTTC. Its protein is CSARRFGTLDYEQYF.

In its sample, this clonotype was seen a few times. J is TRBJ2-2 and V is TRBV3-1, with 14 bases identical to TRBD2. Germline CDR1 and CDR2: LGHDT and YNNKEL (reference sequence). J was trimmed by 6 bases and V by 3 bases; bases with no gene match: 3. The CDR3 totals 16 residues. The CDR3 coding sequence is TGTGCCAGCAGCCAGGGACTAGCGGGGGTCGCCGGGGAGCTGTTTTTT. Encoded protein: CASSQGLAGVAGELFF.

This clonotype was observed at least ten times. One junction end does not reproduce the germline sequence, and a read error may be involved. V gene TRBV6-4 combines with J gene TRBJ2-3; maybe TRBD2 (5 bases). This CDR3 has 14 residues. Germline V gives CDR1 MRHNA, CDR2 SNTAGT. CDR3 DNA sequence: TGTGCCAGCAGTGAGGGGTCTAGCACCGATACGCAGTATTTT. Residues: CASSEGSSTDTQYF.

This clonotype was picked up one time. The J gene is TRBJ2-5, the V gene TRBV28; 12 positions agree with TRBD1. Germline values: CDR1 MDHEN, CDR2 SYDVKM. With V trimmed by 9 bases and J by 4 bases, 15 bases remained unmatched. This CDR3 has 17 amino acids. The CDR3 sequence is CASKGQGAKGRRETQYF. In DNA, the CDR3 is TGTGCCAGTAAGGGACAGGGGGCGAAGGGGCGGCGAGAGACCCAGTACTTC.